Below are 32 T cell receptor beta chains sequenced from a single sample in a study of cytotoxic CD8 clonotypes in ibrutinib-treated CLL. TCRdb's copy holds only in-frame clones and misses some; the assay was immunoSEQ multiplex PCR. This repertoire shows 200,000 to 250,000 clones, more than 75% found once; its top ten account for roughly 11%. This specimen was PBMCs, taken after 12 months of ibrutinib treatment. The origin of the receptors is a human donor with chronic lymphocytic leukemia.

This CDR3 reads CASSKPSAGVEEQYF. CDR3 bases: TGTGCCAGCAGCAAACCCTCAGCGGGGGTGGAAGAGCAGTACTTC. The chain employs TRBV7-9 and TRBJ2-7, with 8 nucleotides matching TRBD2. The germline V gene encodes CDR1 SEHNR and CDR2 FQNEAQ (reference sequence). Germline trimming cut 5 bases from V and 7 bases from J; bases unmatched to any gene: 13. This CDR3 comprises 15 residues.

The J gene is TRBJ2-2, the V gene TRBV18; D gene uncertain. The germline CDR1 and CDR2 sequences are KGHSH and LQKENI. CDR3 size: 14 residues. Trimming left V 8 bases short and J 0 bases short, with 10 bases between. The CDR3 DNA reads as TGTGCCAGCCACAGAGAGACGAACACCGGGGAGCTGTTTTTT. This translates into CASHRETNTGELFF.

This chain joins TRBV7-9 and TRBJ1-5; D is uncertain. V shed 5 bases and J shed 7 bases, with 15 bases lying between them. Germline V gene lookup returns CDR1 SEHNR and CDR2 FQNEAQ (reference sequence). This CDR3 spans 14 amino acids. This chain's CDR3 is CASSPEGGGQPQHF. The CDR3, as DNA: TGTGCCAGCAGCCCGGAGGGTGGTGGCCAGCCCCAGCATTTT.

This clone has at least ten counts. V gene TRBV19 combines with J gene TRBJ2-1, with D possibly matching TRBD2 (6 bases). V lost 4 bases and J 4 bases, leaving 20 bases between the germline ends. This CDR3 contains 17 residues. CDR1 is LNHDA and CDR2 is SQIVND in the germline V gene (reference sequence). The CDR3 sequence is CASSSWGAGLTYNEQFF. The CDR3 DNA sequence: TGTGCCAGTAGTAGCTGGGGAGCGGGCCTCACATACAATGAGCAGTTCTTC.

CDR3 residues: CASSRTRAANTGELFF. The CDR3 DNA is TGTGCCAGTAGTAGAACCCGAGCAGCGAACACCGGGGAGCTGTTTTTT. The chain has TRBV19 and TRBJ2-2; D unclear. CDR3 size: 16 residues. Germline CDR1 LNHDA, CDR2 SQIVND (reference sequence). Trimming removed 4 bases at V and 0 bases at J, with 12 bases between.

The chain recombines TRBV28 with TRBJ1-1, with 7 bases that match TRBD1. V lost 4 bases, J lost 6 bases, and 5 bases stayed unmatched. The CDR3 has 13 amino acids. Looked up from germline, CDR1 is MDHEN and CDR2 is SYDVKM. The CDR3 nucleotides are TGTGCCAGCAGTTCCCCTGGGACAGCTGAAGCTTTCTTT. Translating it yields CASSSPGTAEAFF.

This chain connects TRBV2 to TRBJ2-5, with 13 bases that match TRBD2. The CDR3 spans 15 residues. Germline trimming cut 8 bases from V and 3 bases from J; bases unmatched to any gene: 6. CDR1 and CDR2 from the germline V gene are SNHLY and FYNNEI. The CDR3 nucleotides read TGTGCCAGCGGAGGTACTAGCGGGGGGGAAGAGACCCAGTACTTC. As protein: CASGGTSGGEETQYF.

V gene TRBV28 combines with J gene TRBJ2-1; 8 positions match TRBD2. Germline V gives CDR1 MDHEN, CDR2 SYDVKM. The CDR3 runs to 15 residues. Trimming at V came to 3 bases and at J to 2 bases, leaving 3 bases not matched to a gene. The CDR3 reads CASSLTSVTYNEQFF. Written as DNA, the CDR3 is TGTGCCAGCAGTTTGACTAGCGTAACCTACAATGAGCAGTTCTTC. Supplemented by reference TRBV28 and TRBJ2-1, the full variable domain reads DVKVTQSSRYLVKRTGEKVFLECVQDMDHENMFWYRQDPGLGLRLIYFSYDVKMKEKGDIPEGYSVSREKKERFSLILESASTNQTSMYLCASSLTSVTYNEQFFGPGTRLTVL.

The chain employs TRBV11-2 and TRBJ2-5, with D maybe TRBD2 (5 bases). The CDR3 sequence is 16 residues long. Between the trimmed V and J ends, which lost 0 bases and 4 bases, there was a span of 15 bases. Germline CDR1 reads SGHAT; CDR2 reads FQNNGV. For the CDR3, the DNA is TGTGCCAGCAGCTTAGATGTCGGTGGTGGAGGAGAGACCCAGTACTTC. Encoded protein: CASSLDVGGGGETQYF.

The chain joins TRBV29-1 to TRBJ2-5, with 8 bases matching TRBD1. The J call is doubtful: the DNA matches TRBJ2-7 better. CDR1 and CDR2 from the germline V gene are SQVTM and ANQGSEA. This CDR3 comprises 13 residues. The DNA for the CDR3 is TGCAGCGTTGAGGACAGGGTGGCCTACGAGCAGTACTTC. Translating gives CSVEDRVAYEQYF.

The chain carries TRBV6-5 and TRBJ2-1, with 10 bases fitting TRBD2. The V gene end was trimmed by 0 bases and the J gene end by 5 bases; junction bases not matched to a gene: 1. Germline-derived CDR1 and CDR2 are MNHEY and SVGAGI. The CDR3 loop spans 15 amino acids. The CDR3 is CASSYSLAGDNEQFF. The CDR3 DNA is TGTGCCAGCAGTTACTCGCTAGCGGGAGACAATGAGCAGTTCTTC.

The chain couples TRBV27 to TRBJ1-5, with D maybe TRBD1 (5 bases). This CDR3 is built from 14 residues. Germline loops: CDR1 MNHEY, CDR2 SMNVEV (reference sequence). Trimming left V 1 base short and J 4 bases short, with 8 bases between. The CDR3 DNA reads as TGTGCCAGCAGTTTATTTGGGGGGAATCAGCCCCAGCATTTT. Amino acid sequence: CASSLFGGNQPQHF.

V and J are TRBV18 and TRBJ1-4, with D possibly TRBD1 on 5 matching bases. Trimming pared 2 bases from V and 5 bases from J, leaving 12 bases between. Germline V CDR1 and CDR2: KGHSH, LQKENI. This CDR3 spans 15 amino acids. CDR3 DNA sequence: TGTGCCAGCTCACCAGGGGCAGGCTTAAATGAAAAACTGTTTTTT. Amino acid sequence: CASSPGAGLNEKLFF.

This clone appeared a single time. The chain employs TRBV28 and TRBJ2-1, with D maybe TRBD1 (7 bases). Germline CDR1 is MDHEN and CDR2 is SYDVKM. The CDR3 runs 17 residues. Trimming stripped 5 bases from V and 9 bases from J, with 26 bases between. This CDR3 is CASSPPLGASGGSEQFF. CDR3 nucleotide sequence: TGTGCCAGCAGTCCCCCACTAGGCGCGTCAGGGGGGAGTGAGCAGTTCTTC.

The CDR3 loop reads CASSPAGQGYYEQYF. The CDR3 DNA reads TGTGCCAGCAGCCCGGCTGGACAGGGATACTACGAGCAGTACTTC. The chain combines TRBV4-2 with TRBJ2-5; 8 bases line up with TRBD1. With the DNA end fitting TRBJ2-7 better, the J assignment may be wrong. This CDR3 region has 15 residues. CDR1 is LGHNA, CDR2 YNFKEQ, per germline.

Concerning this clone: The same CDR3 arises from other DNA sequences in this sample as well. The chain employs TRBV2 and TRBJ2-3; D is unresolved. Germline V gene sequence: CDR1 SNHLY, CDR2 FYNNEI. Deletions cut 5 bases from V and 2 bases from J, with 8 bases between. This CDR3 spans 13 amino acids. Here the CDR3 DNA reads TGTGCCAGCAGTCCACCCTTCACAGATACGCAGTATTTT. It codes for CASSPPFTDTQYF.

This sequence joins TRBV2 and TRBJ2-1, with 11 positions matching TRBD2. This CDR3 region has 14 residues. Per germline, CDR1 SNHLY and CDR2 FYNNEI. Trimming removed 7 bases from V and 9 bases from J; junction bases left unmatched: 8. CDR3 in DNA: TGTGCCAGCACACGGGCTAGCGGGGGGAGTGAGCAGTTCTTC. Its protein is CASTRASGGSEQFF. The whole variable domain, filled in from reference TRBV2 and TRBJ2-1, reads EPEVTQTPSHQVTQMGQEVILRCVPISNHLYFYWYRQILGQKVEFLVSFYNNEISEKSEIFDDQFSVERPDGSNFTLKIRSTKLEDSAMYFCASTRASGGSEQFFGPGTRLTVL.

In this sample, this clone turned up a few times. The CDR3 region has the DNA TGTGCCTGGAGTGTTACGGGGAGTGGCTACACCTTC. This sequence encodes CAWSVTGSGYTF. The chain employs TRBV30 and TRBJ1-2; no clear D gene. The germline CDR1 and CDR2 sequences are GTSNPN and SVGIG (reference sequence). The CDR3 has 12 amino acids. V lost 0 bases, J lost 7 bases, and 9 bases lay in between.

This clone was observed at least ten times. The chain is built from TRBV2 and TRBJ2-2, with D perhaps given as TRBD1 or TRBD2 (5 bases each). Germline CDR1 is SNHLY and CDR2 is FYNNEI. The V and J ends lost 4 bases and 4 bases respectively, with 13 bases between them. The CDR3 length is 15 residues. In DNA form, the CDR3 reads TGTGCCAGCAGTGCCGGGACCGTTGGCACCGGGGAGCTGTTTTTT. The encoded protein is CASSAGTVGTGELFF.

V and J are TRBV28 and TRBJ1-5; 9 bases are a match to TRBD1. V gave up 5 bases and J gave up 5 bases; unmatched junction bases: 10. The CDR3 is 16 residues long. Germline assignment: CDR1 MDHEN and CDR2 SYDVKM. The CDR3 nucleotides are TGTGCCAGCAGTATTTCCGGGACAGGGATCTATCAGCCCCAGCATTTT. It yields the protein CASSISGTGIYQPQHF.

The chain combines TRBV9 with TRBJ1-1; D is unclear. Looked up from germline, CDR1 is SGDLS and CDR2 is YYNGEE. The length of the CDR3 is 14 residues. V lost 0 bases, J lost 1 base, and 7 bases lay in between. CDR3 coding DNA: TGTGCCAGCAGCGTAGTTGGCGGGAACACTGAAGCTTTCTTT. Amino acids: CASSVVGGNTEAFF. Using reference TRBV9 and TRBJ1-1 for the parts outside the CDR3, the full variable domain is DSGVTQTPKHLITATGQRVTLRCSPRSGDLSVYWYQQSLDQGLQFLIQYYNGEERAKGNILERFSAQQFPDLHSELNLSSLELGDSALYFCASSVVGGNTEAFFGQGTRLTVV.

The chain is built from TRBV27 and TRBJ2-7; 9 bases match TRBD1. After removal of 3 bases from V and 4 bases from J, the junction contained 7 bases not matched to a gene. The CDR3 is 15 amino acids. The V gene's germline CDR1 is MNHEY and CDR2 SMNVEV (reference sequence). Written as DNA, the CDR3 is TGTGCCAGCAGTTTCACCGGGACAGGGCAATACGAGCAGTACTTC. Translation gives CASSFTGTGQYEQYF.

This chain links TRBV6-5 with TRBJ1-4; no firm D call. Trimming cost V 5 bases and J 0 bases, with 10 bases left between them. The CDR3 length is 15 residues. CDR1 is MNHEY, CDR2 SVGAGI, per germline. The CDR3 bases are TGTGCCAGCAGTACCTCCGGAACAACTAATGAAAAACTGTTTTTT. Protein sequence: CASSTSGTTNEKLFF.

The V and J genes are TRBV30 and TRBJ1-4; 7 bases fit TRBD1. From germline, CDR1 is GTSNPN and CDR2 SVGIG (reference sequence). The J segment lost 4 bases and the V segment lost 0 bases, leaving 8 bases of the junction unmatched. This CDR3 comprises 16 residues. The CDR3 region has the DNA TGTGCCTGGAGTGTCTGGCGAACAGGGGATAATGAAAAACTGTTTTTT. Amino acid sequence: CAWSVWRTGDNEKLFF.

The chain recombines TRBV2 with TRBJ1-1; tentative D call: TRBD1 (5 bases). Trimming removed 2 bases at V and 7 bases at J, with 8 bases between. CDR1 is SNHLY and CDR2 is FYNNEI in the germline V gene. The length of the CDR3 is 12 residues. In DNA, the CDR3 is TGTGCCAGCAGTGAAACAGGCCGTGAAGCTTTCTTT. Translated, it gives CASSETGREAFF.

The gene calls are TRBV10-1 and TRBJ2-1, with D maybe TRBD2 (6 bases). This CDR3 comprises 12 residues. V dropped 4 bases and J dropped 6 bases, with 7 bases sitting between them. Germline-derived CDR1 and CDR2 are WNHNN and SYGVQD (reference sequence). The chain's CDR3 is CASSVGGNEQFF. The DNA for the CDR3 is TGCGCCAGCAGTGTCGGGGGCAATGAGCAGTTCTTC.

This chain uses TRBV2 with TRBJ1-1; maybe TRBD1 (6 bases). V lost 4 bases, J lost 12 bases, and 18 bases lay in between. From germline, CDR1 is SNHLY and CDR2 FYNNEI. The CDR3 spans 13 residues. The CDR3 region is CASSGGTGGKPFF. As DNA, the CDR3 is TGTGCCAGCAGTGGGGGGACCGGGGGCAAGCCTTTCTTT. The entire variable domain, with the rest obtained from reference TRBV2 and TRBJ1-1, is as follows: EPEVTQTPSHQVTQMGQEVILRCVPISNHLYFYWYRQILGQKVEFLVSFYNNEISEKSEIFDDQFSVERPDGSNFTLKIRSTKLEDSAMYFCASSGGTGGKPFFGQGTRLTVV.

This clone came up a few times. The chain recombines TRBV28 with TRBJ1-2; no clear D. The V end lost 5 bases, the J end lost 8 bases, and 15 bases lay between the germline ends. The germline V gene encodes CDR1 MDHEN and CDR2 SYDVKM. This CDR3 spans 13 amino acids. The CDR3 region has the DNA TGTGCCAGCAGTACCGGGCCCTTTAGGGGCTACACCTTC. This encodes CASSTGPFRGYTF.

This clone was found many times. The rearrangement links TRBV6-1 to TRBJ1-5; TRBD1 is a possible D gene (6 bases). The V end was cut by 6 bases, the J end by 1 base, with 13 bases between. The CDR3 spans 15 residues. The V gene's germline CDR1 is MNHNS and CDR2 SASEGT. CDR3 in amino acids: CASSLVGGSNQPQHF. DNA of the CDR3: TGTGCCAGCAGCCTGGTCGGGGGCAGCAATCAGCCCCAGCATTTT.

This clone has just one count. The gene calls are TRBV25-1 and TRBJ2-1; TRBD2 matches at 9 bases. Germline CDR1 and CDR2: MGHDK and SYGVNS. V was pared by 5 bases and J by 14 bases, with 4 bases of the junction left unmatched. The CDR3 extends over 11 amino acids. The CDR3 DNA is TGTGCCAGCAGTAAAGGCGGGGGGGAGTTCTTC. It yields the protein CASSKGGGEFF.

The V call is TRBV18, the J call TRBJ2-1, with a tentative D call TRBD1 (5 bases). Germline V lookup: CDR1 KGHSH, CDR2 LQKENI. The V and J ends lost 6 bases and 5 bases respectively, with 14 bases between them. The CDR3 runs 14 residues. The CDR3, as DNA: TGTGCCAGCTCTAGTCTACCGACAGACAATGAGCAGTTCTTC. Translating gives CASSSLPTDNEQFF.

This chain connects TRBV18 to TRBJ1-4, with 7 bases lining up with TRBD1. Germline V lookup: CDR1 KGHSH, CDR2 LQKENI. The ends lost 3 bases at V and 11 bases at J; junction bases unmatched: 9. CDR3 length: 14 amino acids. The CDR3 DNA is TGTGCCAGCTCACCGTCGGGACAGAATATGAAACTGTTTTTT. It yields the protein CASSPSGQNMKLFF.